This T cell receptor (beta chain) was recorded in a study of T cells after posttransplantation cyclophosphamide. General study points: TRB clonality was highly associated with recipient CMV seropositivity and reactivation. Blood and skin or GI T cell repertoires showed limited TRB overlap. Later blood repertoires were often dominated by clones from the donor CD8+ memory compartment.

The ends lost 4 bases at V and 5 bases at J; junction bases unmatched: 5. The CDR3 totals 14 residues. CDR1 MNHNS and CDR2 SASEGT come from the germline V gene. Sequencing was performed with immunoSEQ multiplex PCR; in TCRdb, only in-frame clones are kept and a portion is missing. The sample lists about 4,000 clones, around 79% occurring once. Treatment was busulfan-fludarabine conditioning, a marrow graft, and cyclophosphamide on days +3 and +4. In regard to this clone: Its target is not known.

Here the sequenced sample was PBMCs, taken 25 to 30 days after a stem cell transplant with posttransplant cyclophosphamide. The rearrangement links TRBV6-1 to TRBJ2-7, with 10 positions matching TRBD1. The TCR sequence derives from a male patient in his fifties or sixties who received an allogeneic stem cell transplant from an unrelated donor, was CMV-positive, and had acute GVHD only. Some T cells may be provided by the graft donor. The CDR3 DNA sequence: TGTGCCAGCAGTGCCTTGACAGGGGGCGACGAGCAGTACTTC. Residues: CASSALTGGDEQYF.